Following are 25 T cell receptor beta chains from one sample sequenced in a study of cytomegalovirus exposure and HLA in healthy donors. The PCR employed 60 Vbeta primers together with 13 Jbeta primers. Profiled with immunoSEQ multiplex PCR; TCRdb holds only in-frame clones, not every one. Among roughly 180,000 clones listed, roughly 75% were seen once. The sample was PBMCs. The receptors here all came from a woman in her 30s in good health and CMV-seronegative.

Details on this clone: One end of the junction varies from germline; a read error may be responsible. This sequence joins TRBV18 and TRBJ2-2; TRBD1 agrees at 8 bases. The germline CDR1 and CDR2 sequences are KGHSH and LQKENI. The CDR3 contains 16 residues. The CDR3, as DNA: TGTGCCAGCTCGCCACCGGGACAGGCTAGCACCGGGGAGCTGTTTTTT. It yields the protein CASSPPGQASTGELFF.

The chain employs TRBV5-6 and TRBJ1-5; 8 bases are shared with TRBD1. The length of the CDR3 is 14 residues. The germline V gene encodes CDR1 SGHDT and CDR2 YYEEEE. After removal of 4 bases from V and 9 bases from J, the junction contained 9 bases not matched to a gene. CDR3 in DNA: TGTGCCAGCAGCCCAGGACAGGGCCTAGGGCCCCAGCATTTT. It translates to CASSPGQGLGPQHF.

This clone was picked up one time. The chain joins TRBV30 to TRBJ2-2; 11 bases map to TRBD2. From germline, CDR1 is GTSNPN and CDR2 SVGIG (reference sequence). Losses at the gene ends were 8 bases for V and 6 bases for J; bases not matched to a gene: 5. The CDR3 spans 13 residues. For the CDR3, the DNA is TGTGCCACCTCGGGACTAGCGGCCGGGGAGCTGTTTTTT. It is translated as CATSGLAAGELFF.

The chain uses TRBV7-9 and TRBJ2-1; D gene ambiguous. CDR1 and CDR2 from the germline V gene are SEHNR and FQNEAQ (reference sequence). Deletions cut 4 bases from V and 0 bases from J, with 10 bases between. The CDR3 is 15 residues long. The CDR3 loop is CASSSPRSSYNEQFF. CDR3 coding DNA: TGTGCCAGCAGCTCCCCCAGAAGCTCCTACAATGAGCAGTTCTTC.

V usage is TRBV10-3 and J usage is TRBJ1-5; D is uncertain. The CDR3 covers 15 residues. Trimming stripped 2 bases from V and 4 bases from J, with 12 bases between. The germline gives CDR1 ENHRY, CDR2 SYGVKD. The CDR3 DNA reads as TGTGCCATCAGTGAGGGAGGATTGGAAAATCAGCCCCAGCATTTT. Translating gives CAISEGGLENQPQHF.

This clone turned up a few times. This sequence joins TRBV2 and TRBJ1-5; D perhaps matches TRBD1 (6 bases). Germline CDR1 reads SNHLY; CDR2 reads FYNNEI. This CDR3 is 13 amino acids long. V gave up 7 bases and J gave up 4 bases, with 11 bases separating them. The CDR3 loop is CASTYRANQPQHF. The CDR3 coding sequence is TGTGCCAGCACGTACAGGGCGAATCAGCCCCAGCATTTT.

V and J are TRBV7-8 and TRBJ2-5; 7 bases fit TRBD1. Gene TRBJ2-7 matches the end of the DNA better, so the J call may be wrong. The CDR3 runs to 15 residues. CDR1 SGHVS and CDR2 FQNEAQ come from the germline V gene. CDR3 DNA: TGTGCCAGCAGCCAGATAGGGGGCGGAGGATACGAGCAGTACTTC. Protein product: CASSQIGGGGYEQYF.

The genes are TRBV29-1 and TRBJ2-3; D is uncertain. Germline V gives CDR1 SQVTM, CDR2 ANQGSEA. This CDR3 has 11 amino acids. Trimming left V 7 bases short and J 1 base short, with 6 bases between. The CDR3 nucleotides read TGCAGCGCGTTCCGCACAGATACGCAGTATTTT. Protein sequence: CSAFRTDTQYF.

This chain joins TRBV5-1 and TRBJ2-5, with 14 bases fitting TRBD2. The CDR3 is 16 residues long. Germline V CDR1 and CDR2: SGHRS, YFSETQ. With V trimmed by 0 bases and J by 4 bases, 2 bases remained unmatched. CDR3 amino acids: CASSLGGLAGAETQYF. CDR3 nucleotide sequence: TGCGCCAGCAGCTTGGGGGGACTAGCGGGGGCAGAGACCCAGTACTTC.

This chain joins TRBV5-1 and TRBJ2-7; 12 bases align to TRBD1. The trim removed 2 bases at V and 5 bases at J, leaving 26 bases unmatched. CDR1 is SGHRS and CDR2 is YFSETQ in the germline V gene. The CDR3 consists of 22 residues. The CDR3 loop is CASSFAGHFKVGRDRGRNEQYF. CDR3 bases: TGCGCCAGCAGCTTCGCCGGACACTTCAAGGTGGGGCGGGACAGGGGGCGTAACGAGCAGTACTTC.

V gene TRBV9 combines with J gene TRBJ1-1, with 10 bases matching TRBD1. Germline V gene lookup returns CDR1 SGDLS and CDR2 YYNGEE. The ends lost 3 bases at V and 4 bases at J; junction bases unmatched: 9. CDR3 length: 16 residues. The CDR3 reads CASSDGQGVWGTEAFF. In nucleotides, the CDR3 is TGTGCCAGCAGCGACGGACAGGGGGTATGGGGCACTGAAGCTTTCTTT.

This chain uses TRBV27 with TRBJ2-7; D possibly corresponds to TRBD2 (6 bases). This CDR3 has 14 amino acids. The germline gives CDR1 MNHEY, CDR2 SMNVEV (reference sequence). V shed 6 bases and J shed 1 base, with 13 bases lying between them. The CDR3 DNA reads as TGTGCCAGCAGGGAAGCCGGGGGATCCTACGAGCAGTACTTC. It yields the protein CASREAGGSYEQYF.

This chain links TRBV2 with TRBJ2-7; D might be TRBD1 (5 bases). The germline V gene has CDR1 SNHLY and CDR2 FYNNEI. The CDR3 is made up of 13 amino acids. Trimming pared 7 bases from V and 2 bases from J, leaving 12 bases between. CDR3 region: CASNSGPPYEQYF. The CDR3 DNA reads as TGTGCCAGCAACTCAGGGCCACCCTACGAGCAGTACTTC. Drawing the rest from reference TRBV2 and TRBJ2-7, the complete variable domain is EPEVTQTPSHQVTQMGQEVILRCVPISNHLYFYWYRQILGQKVEFLVSFYNNEISEKSEIFDDQFSVERPDGSNFTLKIRSTKLEDSAMYFCASNSGPPYEQYFGPGTRLTVT.

The genes are TRBV6-1 and TRBJ2-5; TRBD1 agrees at 8 bases. Germline loops: CDR1 MNHNS, CDR2 SASEGT. Trimming cost V 5 bases and J 5 bases; bases outside gene matches: 10. This CDR3 is 15 amino acids long. CDR3 nucleotides: TGTGCCAGCAGTCCCCCAGCAGGGGGCGGTGAGACCCAGTACTTC. Translating gives CASSPPAGGGETQYF.

For this clone: The DNA is left out, because the CDR3 cannot be placed on it with certainty; the CDR3 is given as TCRdb lists it. This chain uses TRBV12-1 with TRBJ1-5. TRBV12-1 is an annotated pseudogene. 14 amino acids form the CDR3, both terminal residues included. The CDR3 loop is CASSFAGGNQPQHF.

The rearrangement uses TRBV5-5 and TRBJ1-4; 9 bases are shared with TRBD1. The CDR3 totals 15 residues. Germline V gives CDR1 SGHKS, CDR2 YYEKEE (reference sequence). V was pared by 0 bases and J by 8 bases, with 5 bases of the junction left unmatched. Written as DNA, the CDR3 is TGTGCCAGCAGCTTGGCGTGGACAGGGGACGAAAAACTGTTTTTT. This sequence encodes CASSLAWTGDEKLFF.

The chain is built from TRBV7-2 and TRBJ1-1; maybe TRBD1 (6 bases). The length of the CDR3 is 14 residues. With 5 bases removed from V and 0 bases from J, the gap between germline ends came to 10 bases. Looked up from germline, CDR1 is SGHTA and CDR2 is FQGNSA. The CDR3 DNA follows: TGTGCCAGCAGCCCAGGGGTAGTGAACACTGAAGCTTTCTTT. Translating it yields CASSPGVVNTEAFF.

V and J are TRBV6-5 and TRBJ2-7; D call uncertain. Between the trimmed V and J ends, which lost 6 bases and 4 bases, there was a span of 13 bases. The CDR3 is 13 residues long. CDR1 and CDR2 (germline): MNHEY, SVGAGI. The CDR3 reads CASRRLQTYEQYF. The CDR3 bases are TGTGCCAGCAGACGCCTACAGACATACGAGCAGTACTTC.

This chain links TRBV5-6 with TRBJ1-2, with a possible D match to TRBD1 (5 bases). Trimming took 4 bases from V and 6 from J, leaving 10 bases between them. This CDR3 is built from 12 residues. Germline V lookup: CDR1 SGHDT, CDR2 YYEEEE. CDR3 nucleotides: TGTGCCAGCAGCCCCTGGGGCCATGGCTACACCTTC. It codes for CASSPWGHGYTF.

The chain recombines TRBV5-6 with TRBJ1-2, with 7 bases lining up with TRBD1. This CDR3 comprises 15 residues. In germline, CDR1 is SGHDT, CDR2 YYEEEE. Trimming removed 4 bases from V and 0 bases from J; junction bases left unmatched: 6. In DNA form, the CDR3 reads TGTGCCAGCAGCCCAGCCGGGACAGCTAACTATGGCTACACCTTC. Translation gives CASSPAGTANYGYTF. Full variable domain (rest looked up from reference TRBV5-6 and TRBJ1-2): DAGVTQSPTHLIKTRGQQVTLRCSPKSGHDTVSWYQQALGQGPQFIFQYYEEEERQRGNFPDRFSGHQFPNYSSELNVNALLLGDSALYLCASSPAGTANYGYTFGSGTRLTVV.

This sequence joins TRBV7-8 and TRBJ1-2; D gene ambiguous. Germline V CDR1 and CDR2: SGHVS, FQNEAQ. V dropped 5 bases and J dropped 8 bases, with 21 bases sitting between them. CDR3 length: 15 amino acids. The CDR3 DNA reads as TGTGCCAGCAGCCCTCGTGTTTCCGGGATGGAAGGCTACACCTTC. It encodes CASSPRVSGMEGYTF.

CDR3 sequence: CASSWGLGALRETQYF. The CDR3 nucleotides are TGCGCCAGCAGCTGGGGGCTGGGGGCGCTGAGGGAGACCCAGTACTTC. The rearrangement uses TRBV5-1 and TRBJ2-5, with a possible D match to TRBD1 (6 bases). The CDR3 totals 16 residues. Trimming cost V 3 bases and J 5 bases, with 20 bases left between them. The germline gives CDR1 SGHRS, CDR2 YFSETQ.

This clone was seen a few times. The chain joins TRBV7-9 to TRBJ2-7; 12 bases align to TRBD2. V lost 4 bases, J lost 5 bases, and 9 bases stayed unmatched. Germline assignment: CDR1 SEHNR and CDR2 FQNEAQ (reference sequence). This CDR3 has 16 amino acids. The CDR3 reads CASSSGTLAGGDEQYF. CDR3 in DNA: TGTGCCAGCAGCTCGGGGACGCTAGCGGGGGGGGACGAGCAGTACTTC.

The CDR3, as DNA: TGTGCCTGGCAACGGACAGGGGGCGCCCCTGGCTACACCTTC. Protein: CAWQRTGGAPGYTF. V and J are TRBV30 and TRBJ1-2; 11 bases line up with TRBD1. The CDR3 sequence is 14 residues long. From germline, CDR1 is GTSNPN and CDR2 SVGIG (reference sequence). The trim removed 5 bases at V and 7 bases at J, leaving 9 bases unmatched.

The chain has TRBV15 and TRBJ2-5; possibly TRBD1 for D (5 bases). Germline CDR1 LNHNV, CDR2 YYDKDF (reference sequence). Trimming took 1 base from V and 2 from J, leaving 14 bases between them. The CDR3 sequence is 16 residues long. CDR3 nucleotides: TGTGCCACCAGCAGAGCTTGGCAGGGCGCGCAAGAGACCCAGTACTTC. It yields the protein CATSRAWQGAQETQYF.